The clone carrying this TCR beta chain was counted ten times or more. This specimen comes from a study of Graves' ophthalmopathy and Graves' hyperthyroidism. Transcripts of RNA were the source for amplifying TCR beta CDR3 regions. First-round RT-PCR employed HTBI primers, with a second-round multiplex PCR after it. TCRdb reprocessed the multiplex PCR reads with MiXCR, giving one entry per CDR3 protein. The sample shows under 250,000 distinct CDR3 sequences, just under 30% of them seen only once. This CDR3 is 10 amino acids long. The ends were cut back, 11 bases at V and 3 bases at J, with 8 bases in the middle. Germline V gene sequence: CDR1 LNHDA, CDR2 SQIVND (reference sequence). Ophthalmopathy donors showed moderate-to-severe activity, CAS ≥3, NOSPECS ≥4 and a duration under 3 months. Clinical symptoms, serum thyroxine, TRAb, thyroid ultrasound and orbital computed tomography were relied on for diagnosis.

Material for sequencing was peripheral blood. The TCR sequence derives from a man aged 45-65 years with Graves' ophthalmopathy. The rearrangement uses TRBV19 and TRBJ2-7; D is perhaps TRBD1 or TRBD2 (5 bases each). The CDR3 bases are TGTGCCGCAGGGAGCTACGAGCAGTACTTC. The encoded protein is CAAGSYEQYF. The full variable domain, rest sourced from reference TRBV19 and TRBJ2-7, is DGGITQSPKYLFRKEGQNVTLSCEQNLNHDAMYWYRQDPGQGLRLIYYSQIVNDFQKGDIAEGYSVSREKKESFPLTVTSAQKNPTAFYLCAAGSYEQYFGPGTRLTVT.